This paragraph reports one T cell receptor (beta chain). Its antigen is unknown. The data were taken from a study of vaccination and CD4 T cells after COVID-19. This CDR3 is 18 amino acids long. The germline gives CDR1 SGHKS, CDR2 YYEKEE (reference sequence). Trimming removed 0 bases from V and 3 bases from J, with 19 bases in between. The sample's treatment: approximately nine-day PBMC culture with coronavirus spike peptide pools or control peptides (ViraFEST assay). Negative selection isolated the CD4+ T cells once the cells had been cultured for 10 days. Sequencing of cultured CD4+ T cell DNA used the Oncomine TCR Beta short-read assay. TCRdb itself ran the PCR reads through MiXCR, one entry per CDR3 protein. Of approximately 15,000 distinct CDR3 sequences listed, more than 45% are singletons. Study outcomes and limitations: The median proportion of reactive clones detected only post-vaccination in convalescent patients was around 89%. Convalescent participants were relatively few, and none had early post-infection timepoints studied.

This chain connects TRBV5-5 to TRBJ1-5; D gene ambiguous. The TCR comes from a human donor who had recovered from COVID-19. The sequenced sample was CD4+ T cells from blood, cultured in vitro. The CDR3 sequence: CASSLATDGGVHNQPQHF. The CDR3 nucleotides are TGTGCCAGCAGCTTGGCGACGGACGGCGGTGTACACAATCAGCCCCAGCATTTT.